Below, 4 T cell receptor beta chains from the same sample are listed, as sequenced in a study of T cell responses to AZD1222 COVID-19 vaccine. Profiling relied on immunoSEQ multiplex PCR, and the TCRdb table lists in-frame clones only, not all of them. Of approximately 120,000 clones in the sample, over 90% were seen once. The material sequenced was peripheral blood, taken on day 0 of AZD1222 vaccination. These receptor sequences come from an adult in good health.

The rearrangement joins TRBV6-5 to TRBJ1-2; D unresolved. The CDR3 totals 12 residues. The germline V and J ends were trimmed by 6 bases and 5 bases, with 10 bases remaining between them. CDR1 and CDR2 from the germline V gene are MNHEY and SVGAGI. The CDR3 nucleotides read TGTGCCAGCAGGTCCGAGAGTTATGGCTACACCTTC. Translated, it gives CASRSESYGYTF.

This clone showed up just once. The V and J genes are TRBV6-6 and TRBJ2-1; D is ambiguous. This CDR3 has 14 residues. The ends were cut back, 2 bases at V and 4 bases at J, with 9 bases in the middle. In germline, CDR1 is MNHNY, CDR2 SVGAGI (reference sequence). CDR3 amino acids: CASSYRPKYNEQFF. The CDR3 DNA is TGTGCCAGCAGTTACCGCCCCAAGTACAATGAGCAGTTCTTC.

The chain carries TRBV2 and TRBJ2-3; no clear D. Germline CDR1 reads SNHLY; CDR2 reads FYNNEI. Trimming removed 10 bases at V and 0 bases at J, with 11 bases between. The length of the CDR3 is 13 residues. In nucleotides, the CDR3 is TGTGCCACCATTGGCGGCAGCACAGATACGCAGTATTTT. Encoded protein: CATIGGSTDTQYF. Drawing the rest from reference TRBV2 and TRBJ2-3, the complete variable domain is EPEVTQTPSHQVTQMGQEVILRCVPISNHLYFYWYRQILGQKVEFLVSFYNNEISEKSEIFDDQFSVERPDGSNFTLKIRSTKLEDSAMYFCATIGGSTDTQYFGPGTRLTVL.

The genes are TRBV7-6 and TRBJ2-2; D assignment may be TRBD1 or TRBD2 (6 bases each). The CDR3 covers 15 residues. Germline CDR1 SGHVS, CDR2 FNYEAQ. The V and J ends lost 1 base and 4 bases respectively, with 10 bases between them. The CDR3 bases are TGTGCCAGCAGCTTAGGTGGGGGGCCCACCGGGGAGCTGTTTTTT. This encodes CASSLGGGPTGELFF.